This TCR beta chain came from a study of shared clonotypes between healthy human individuals. The germline gives CDR1 SGHVS, CDR2 FNYEAQ. The length of the CDR3 is 15 residues. The V end lost 0 bases, the J end lost 0 bases, and 9 bases lay between the germline ends. The protocol was immunoSEQ multiplex PCR, while the TCRdb copy is restricted to in-frame clones and leaves out a portion. Among millions of clones, 95% were seen once, and the ten largest hold around 0.13%. V is TRBV7-6 and J is TRBJ2-7; D may match TRBD1 or TRBD2 (5 bases each). The sequenced material came from naive CD4+ T cells sorted from blood. Sample subset: CD45RA+ positively selected. The sequence was obtained from a man between 18 and 29 years old in good health. CDR3 amino acids: CASSLARGFSYEQYF. The CDR3, as DNA: TGTGCCAGCAGCTTAGCGAGGGGTTTCTCCTACGAGCAGTACTTC.